Each of the 20 T cell receptor beta chains below was sequenced from the same sample in a study of radiotherapy plus CTLA-4 blockade in lung cancer listed by TCRdb under 2018. The protocol used for the library was the immunoSEQ multiplex PCR assay. TCRdb mirrors the immuneACCESS table, restricted to in-frame sequences. Some clones are absent from its copies; in checked studies, under half trace to an unresolved V gene, and the reason for the others is unknown. For this sample there are 50,000 to 60,000 clones; 70% to 85% appear just once. Roughly 15% of the sample is in the top ten clones. The sample in question was peripheral blood, obtained from a patient treated with radiotherapy plus ipilimumab. Receptors originate from a human donor with non-small cell lung cancer who had a complete response to radiotherapy plus ipilimumab.

The genes are TRBV27 and TRBJ2-2; TRBD1 agrees at 8 bases. Germline trimming cut 5 bases from V and 1 base from J; bases unmatched to any gene: 6. CDR3 length equals 16 residues. Germline V CDR1 and CDR2: MNHEY, SMNVEV (reference sequence). CDR3 DNA sequence: TGTGCCAGCAGTCTCACCGGGACAGGGAACACCGGGGAGCTGTTTTTT. Its protein is CASSLTGTGNTGELFF.

The V gene is TRBV6-5, the J gene TRBJ2-1; D perhaps matches TRBD2 (7 bases). The ends were cut back, 6 bases at V and 9 bases at J, with 21 bases in the middle. This CDR3 region has 15 residues. Germline V CDR1 and CDR2: MNHEY, SVGAGI. CDR3 nucleotide sequence: TGTGCCAGCAGCCTGAGGGGGGGGTCTTTCGCTGAGCAGTTCTTC. It is translated as CASSLRGGSFAEQFF.

This clone has just one count. This chain uses TRBV30 with TRBJ1-1; 7 nucleotides agree with TRBD1. The length of the CDR3 is 13 residues. From germline, CDR1 is GTSNPN and CDR2 SVGIG (reference sequence). Trimming removed 1 base from V and 4 bases from J; junction bases left unmatched: 3. The DNA of the CDR3 is TGTGCCTGGAGTGAATACAGGGGCACTGAAGCTTTCTTT. This gives the protein CAWSEYRGTEAFF.

J is TRBJ1-2 and V is TRBV6-4, with D possibly matching TRBD1 (6 bases). The CDR3 loop spans 14 amino acids. V was shortened by 2 bases and J by 5 bases, with 12 bases between the two germline ends. The germline V gene encodes CDR1 MRHNA and CDR2 SNTAGT. The CDR3 nucleotides are TGTGCCAGCAGTGACGGGACAACCCTTTATGGCTACACCTTC. Its protein product is CASSDGTTLYGYTF.

This chain connects TRBV6-5 to TRBJ1-2; maybe TRBD1 (5 bases). Per the germline V gene, CDR1 is MNHEY and CDR2 is SVGAGI. Trimming left V 0 bases short and J 5 bases short, with 13 bases between. This CDR3 is built from 15 residues. This chain's CDR3 is CASSYSSGGSYGYTF. In DNA form, the CDR3 reads TGTGCCAGCAGTTACTCGTCGGGGGGAAGTTATGGCTACACCTTC.

The V and J genes are TRBV7-9 and TRBJ2-3, with 8 positions matching TRBD2. CDR1 is SEHNR, CDR2 FQNEAQ, per germline (reference sequence). CDR3 length: 16 residues. The J segment lost 0 bases and the V segment lost 4 bases, leaving 6 bases of the junction unmatched. The CDR3 bases are TGTGCCAGCAGCTGGGGTAGCGGGGACAGCACAGATACGCAGTATTTT. It translates to CASSWGSGDSTDTQYF.

The chain couples TRBV12-5 to TRBJ1-1; TRBD1 is a possible D gene (5 bases). V gave up 7 bases and J gave up 5 bases, with 17 bases separating them. Germline CDR1 is LGHNT and CDR2 is FRNRAP. The CDR3 totals 14 residues. The CDR3 sequence is CASAPRTGRTEAFF. The CDR3 DNA sequence: TGTGCTAGTGCCCCTCGTACAGGCAGGACTGAAGCTTTCTTT. The full variable domain, its missing parts supplied by reference TRBV12-5 and TRBJ1-1, is DARVTQTPRHKVTEMGQEVTMRCQPILGHNTVFWYRQTMMQGLELLAYFRNRAPLDDSGMPKDRFSAEMPDATLATLKIQPSEPRDSAVYFCASAPRTGRTEAFFGQGTRLTVV.

The rearrangement uses TRBV7-2 and TRBJ1-1, with a tentative D call TRBD1 (5 bases). Germline CDR1 and CDR2: SGHTA and FQGNSA. V lost 8 bases to trimming and J lost 5 bases, with 15 bases between them. The CDR3 length is 13 residues. This CDR3 reads CASSGMGGTEAFF. CDR3 DNA: TGTGCCAGCTCCGGTATGGGGGGGACTGAAGCTTTCTTT. Full variable domain (rest looked up from reference TRBV7-2 and TRBJ1-1): GAGVSQSPSNKVTEKGKDVELRCDPISGHTALYWYRQSLGQGLEFLIYFQGNSAPDKSGLPSDRFSAERTGGSVSTLTIQRTQQEDSAVYLCASSGMGGTEAFFGQGTRLTVV.

The chain employs TRBV11-3 and TRBJ1-3, with D unresolved. The germline V gene has CDR1 SGHNT and CDR2 YENEEA. Trimming took off 0 bases at V and 2 bases at J, with 8 bases between the two ends. CDR3 length equals 15 residues. The CDR3 DNA sequence: TGTGCCAGCAGCTTAGATACGGGAGCTGGAAACACCATATATTTT. This gives the protein CASSLDTGAGNTIYF.

This clone showed up just once. The V call is TRBV11-2, the J call TRBJ1-1; no clear D gene. CDR1 is SGHAT, CDR2 FQNNGV, per germline. The CDR3 covers 15 residues. The ends were cut back, 5 bases at V and 6 bases at J, with 19 bases in the middle. The DNA of the CDR3 is TGTGCCAGCAGCGCAACCCTGCTCGGGGTCTCTGAAGCTTTCTTT. This encodes CASSATLLGVSEAFF. Full variable domain (missing parts from reference TRBV11-2 and TRBJ1-1): EAGVAQSPRYKIIEKRQSVAFWCNPISGHATLYWYQQILGQGPKLLIQFQNNGVVDDSQLPKDRFSAERLKGVDSTLKIQPAKLEDSAVYLCASSATLLGVSEAFFGQGTRLTVV.

The V call is TRBV10-2, the J call TRBJ2-7; possible D gene TRBD2, 5 bases. CDR3 length: 20 residues. From germline, CDR1 is WSHSY and CDR2 SAAADI. V lost 2 bases and J 4 bases, leaving 30 bases between the germline ends. CDR3 nucleotide sequence: TGCGCCAGCAGTGAGATTTACGGGGAGATTGGGCGGACCCCAGGTTACGAGCAGTACTTC. It yields the protein CASSEIYGEIGRTPGYEQYF.

The chain links TRBV11-2 to TRBJ2-1; D perhaps matches TRBD2 (6 bases). V shed 2 bases and J shed 8 bases, with 16 bases lying between them. The CDR3 is made up of 15 amino acids. Germline CDR1 reads SGHAT; CDR2 reads FQNNGV. The CDR3 is CASSLLGGTGDEQFF. In DNA, the CDR3 is TGTGCCAGCAGCTTATTAGGTGGGACTGGGGATGAGCAGTTCTTC. Full variable domain (remainder filled in from reference TRBV11-2 and TRBJ2-1): EAGVAQSPRYKIIEKRQSVAFWCNPISGHATLYWYQQILGQGPKLLIQFQNNGVVDDSQLPKDRFSAERLKGVDSTLKIQPAKLEDSAVYLCASSLLGGTGDEQFFGPGTRLTVL.

This chain joins TRBV5-4 and TRBJ2-2; 9 nucleotides agree with TRBD2. The CDR3 is 18 residues long. Per the germline V gene, CDR1 is SGHNT and CDR2 is YYREEE (reference sequence). The junction had 13 bases not matched to a gene; V was cut back by 2 bases and J by 5 bases. The CDR3 region has the DNA TGTGCCAGCAGCTTCAGAAAGCGGGGGGCCGGAGATACCGGGGAGCTGTTTTTT. Translating gives CASSFRKRGAGDTGELFF. The full variable domain, with the rest looked up from reference TRBV5-4 and TRBJ2-2, is ETGVTQSPTHLIKTRGQQVTLRCSSQSGHNTVSWYQQALGQGPQFIFQYYREEENGRGNFPPRFSGLQFPNYSSELNVNALELDDSALYLCASSFRKRGAGDTGELFFGEGSRLTVL.

This clone occurred a few times. The chain recombines TRBV7-8 with TRBJ1-5; no definite D call. There are 15 residues in the CDR3. Germline CDR1 SGHVS, CDR2 FQNEAQ. V shed 5 bases and J shed 4 bases, with 15 bases lying between them. CDR3 coding DNA: TGTGCCAGCAGCCCTAGGCGCCCTCCGAATCAGCCCCAGCATTTT. As protein: CASSPRRPPNQPQHF.

The J gene is TRBJ2-3, the V gene TRBV7-8, with TRBD2 identical over 8 bases. J lost 1 base, V lost 3 bases, and 0 bases had no gene match. Germline values: CDR1 SGHVS, CDR2 FQNEAQ. CDR3 length: 14 amino acids. In DNA, the CDR3 is TGTGCCAGCAGCTTGACTAGCGGCACAGATACGCAGTATTTT. Its protein product is CASSLTSGTDTQYF.

The chain joins TRBV5-1 to TRBJ2-5, with TRBD1 as a possible D gene (6 bases). The J call may be wrong; the DNA end is better matched by TRBJ2-7. Germline loops: CDR1 SGHRS, CDR2 YFSETQ. CDR3 length: 14 residues. CDR3 bases: TGCGCCAGCAGCTTGGTCGGACAGTACTACGAGCAGTACTTC. Translation: CASSLVGQYYEQYF.

The rearrangement links TRBV15 to TRBJ2-7, with D possibly TRBD1 on 5 matching bases. The CDR3 runs to 13 residues. Trimming took 2 bases from V and 6 from J, leaving 11 bases between them. Germline values: CDR1 LNHNV, CDR2 YYDKDF (reference sequence). CDR3 region: CATSRIAGFEQYF. CDR3 nucleotide sequence: TGTGCCACCAGCAGAATCGCAGGGTTCGAGCAGTACTTC.

J is TRBJ1-3 and V is TRBV27; the match to TRBD1 covers 9 bases. J gave up 6 bases and V 5 bases, and 8 bases lay outside the gene matches. Germline V lookup: CDR1 MNHEY, CDR2 SMNVEV (reference sequence). This CDR3 contains 15 residues. This CDR3 is CASSKKDRGENTIYF. CDR3 DNA: TGTGCCAGCAGTAAAAAGGACAGGGGAGAAAACACCATATATTTT.

The genes are TRBV18 and TRBJ2-6, with a tentative D call TRBD2 (6 bases). V lost 5 bases and J lost 1, with 15 bases in between. The CDR3 contains 17 residues. CDR1 is KGHSH, CDR2 LQKENI, per germline. The DNA of the CDR3 is TGTGCCAGCTCAACCGGGACTGGGAGGTCTGGGGCCAACGTCCTGACTTTC. It codes for CASSTGTGRSGANVLTF.

This chain uses TRBV30 with TRBJ2-7, with a weak D call TRBD2 (5 bases). From germline, CDR1 is GTSNPN and CDR2 SVGIG (reference sequence). V was pared by 3 bases and J by 3 bases, with 12 bases between. The CDR3 sequence is 13 residues long. Here the CDR3 reads CAWSNSGVYEQYF. The CDR3 DNA sequence: TGTGCCTGGAGCAACAGCGGAGTCTACGAGCAGTACTTC.